What follows are 9 T cell receptor beta chains derived from one specimen sequenced in a study of T cell responses to AZD1222 COVID-19 vaccine. The data were produced by immunoSEQ multiplex PCR, yet TCRdb's version contains in-frame clones alone and is incomplete. The sample carries fewer than 110,000 clones, around 90% recorded once. Specimen: peripheral blood, collected on day 0 of AZD1222 vaccination. The source is an adult in good health.

This chain uses TRBV30 with TRBJ1-2; D not resolved. Germline assignment: CDR1 GTSNPN and CDR2 SVGIG (reference sequence). The CDR3 contains 15 residues. Trimming pared 0 bases from V and 7 bases from J, leaving 18 bases between. The CDR3 nucleotides are TGTGCCTGGAGTGTAGCTTACACTCCATCGATTGGCTACACCTTC. It encodes CAWSVAYTPSIGYTF.

The CDR3 protein is CASSSQDYRETQYF. For the CDR3, the DNA is TGTGCCAGCAGTTCTCAAGACTACAGGGAGACCCAGTACTTC. The V gene is TRBV2, the J gene TRBJ2-5, with D perhaps TRBD1 or TRBD2 (5 bases each). The CDR3 sequence is 14 residues long. CDR1 and CDR2 (germline): SNHLY, FYNNEI. V lost 5 bases, J lost 5 bases, and 15 bases lay in between. Based on the CDR3 plus reference TRBV2 and TRBJ2-5, the full variable domain is EPEVTQTPSHQVTQMGQEVILRCVPISNHLYFYWYRQILGQKVEFLVSFYNNEISEKSEIFDDQFSVERPDGSNFTLKIRSTKLEDSAMYFCASSSQDYRETQYFGPGTRLLVL.

This chain uses TRBV27 with TRBJ2-1, with D tentatively TRBD2 (6 bases). The V gene's germline CDR1 is MNHEY and CDR2 SMNVEV (reference sequence). Deletions cut 2 bases from V and 0 bases from J, with 23 bases between. This CDR3 has 20 residues. CDR3 amino acids: CASSLAGVGSHLSSYNEQFF. In DNA form, the CDR3 reads TGTGCCAGCAGTTTAGCTGGGGTCGGGAGTCACCTGAGCTCCTACAATGAGCAGTTCTTC.

J is TRBJ2-2 and V is TRBV3-1 (or the pseudogene TRBV3-2), with a weak D call TRBD2 (7 bases). V was cut by 8 bases and J by 7 bases, with 17 bases left in between. Looked up from germline, CDR1 is LGHDT and CDR2 is YNNKEL (reference sequence). This CDR3 spans 14 amino acids. CDR3 coding DNA: TGTGCCAGCTGGGGGGGGCTCGGAGACGGGGAGCTGTTTTTT. Residues: CASWGGLGDGELFF.

V is TRBV5-1 and J is TRBJ2-5; 11 nucleotides align to TRBD2. The CDR3 consists of 18 residues. Per the germline V gene, CDR1 is SGHRS and CDR2 is YFSETQ. V lost 2 bases to trimming and J lost 1 base; unmatched junction nucleotides: 10. CDR3 coding DNA: TGCGCCAGCAGCTTCATTGGTACTAGCGGGGGTACCCAAGAGACCCAGTACTTC. Translation: CASSFIGTSGGTQETQYF.

This clone was counted a single time. The V call is TRBV4-3, the J call TRBJ1-2; D unclear. The CDR3 consists of 12 residues. V was shortened by 3 bases and J by 7 bases, with 9 bases between the two germline ends. In germline, CDR1 is LGHNA, CDR2 YSLEER. CDR3 nucleotides: TGCGCCAGCAGCCAGGGGTCATCTGGCTACACCTTC. It yields the protein CASSQGSSGYTF.

Comment on this clone: The sample has other DNA sequences that encode this CDR3 too. The chain has TRBV10-3 and TRBJ1-2; no reliable D call. The CDR3 has 14 amino acids. V lost 2 bases, J lost 4 bases, and 11 bases lay in between. Germline V gene lookup returns CDR1 ENHRY and CDR2 SYGVKD. This CDR3 is CAISEAGTAYGYTF. The DNA for the CDR3 is TGTGCCATCAGTGAGGCGGGAACAGCCTATGGCTACACCTTC.

This chain joins TRBV3-1 (or the pseudogene TRBV3-2) and TRBJ2-1; D is ambiguous. V lost 3 bases to trimming and J lost 7 bases, with 10 bases between them. Looked up from germline, CDR1 is LGHDT and CDR2 is YNNKEL (reference sequence). CDR3 length: 13 residues. CDR3 in amino acids: CASSHKGPNEQFF. CDR3 DNA: TGTGCCAGCAGCCATAAGGGCCCTAATGAGCAGTTCTTC.

The chain is built from TRBV19 and TRBJ2-2; TRBD1 matches at 8 bases. This CDR3 is 15 amino acids long. Germline CDR1 is LNHDA and CDR2 is SQIVND (reference sequence). Trimming cost V 6 bases and J 0 bases; bases outside gene matches: 3. The CDR3 spells CASRMGQANTGELFF. The CDR3 coding sequence is TGTGCCAGTAGGATGGGACAGGCGAACACCGGGGAGCTGTTTTTT.